Below, 5 T cell receptor beta chains from the same sample are listed, as sequenced in a study of blood T cell repertoires in COVID-19. Clones were sequenced by immunoSEQ multiplex PCR, and TCRdb holds only the in-frame ones, with some missing. Among 150,000 to 200,000 clones listed, roughly four fifths were seen once. Sequencing was carried out using peripheral blood. The source of these receptors is a man in his 60s with active or convalescent COVID-19.

V is TRBV11-2 and J is TRBJ2-2; TRBD1 matches 9 bases. The V and J ends lost 1 base and 5 bases, in that order; junction bases with no gene match: 8. Germline V gene lookup returns CDR1 SGHAT and CDR2 FQNNGV. The CDR3 covers 17 residues. Written as DNA, the CDR3 is TGTGCCAGCAGCTTAGCGGAAGGGACAGGGTGGACCGGGGAGCTGTTTTTT. Translation gives CASSLAEGTGWTGELFF.

The V gene is TRBV29-1, the J gene TRBJ2-2, with D possibly matching TRBD1 (5 bases). The CDR3 covers 10 residues. CDR1 and CDR2 (germline): SQVTM, ANQGSEA. Trimming cost V 7 bases and J 7 bases, with 7 bases left between them. The CDR3 region has the DNA TGCAGCGCTGGACACGGGGAGCTGTTTTTT. Its translation: CSAGHGELFF.

The chain links TRBV5-4 to TRBJ2-7; 11 bases agree with TRBD1. CDR3 length: 16 amino acids. Germline V lookup: CDR1 SGHNT, CDR2 YYREEE (reference sequence). Losses at the gene ends were 3 bases for V and 0 bases for J; bases not matched to a gene: 5. CDR3: CASSSGQGVSSYEQYF. The DNA for the CDR3 is TGTGCCAGCAGCTCGGGACAGGGGGTGAGCTCCTACGAGCAGTACTTC.

The V gene is TRBV10-3, the J gene TRBJ2-3; 7 nucleotides agree with TRBD2. Trimming cost V 3 bases and J 2 bases; bases outside gene matches: 5. The CDR3 sequence is 15 residues long. Germline values: CDR1 ENHRY, CDR2 SYGVKD. For the CDR3, the DNA is TGTGCCATCAGTGAACTAGCGATGTACACAGATACGCAGTATTTT. Its protein is CAISELAMYTDTQYF.

This chain links TRBV6-1 with TRBJ2-1; D is uncertain. Between the trimmed V and J ends, which lost 2 bases and 7 bases, there was a span of 6 bases. The CDR3 consists of 12 residues. The germline V gene encodes CDR1 MNHNS and CDR2 SASEGT. CDR3 DNA: TGTGCCAGCAGTGAAACGGGTAATGAGCAGTTCTTC. This sequence encodes CASSETGNEQFF.